The 25 T cell receptor beta chains in this list originate from one sample, sequenced in a study of blood T cell repertoires in COVID-19. The assay was immunoSEQ multiplex PCR, and TCRdb's table has in-frame clones only and misses some. Among some 350,000 clones listed, around 90% were seen once. The specimen was peripheral blood. The origin of the receptors is a woman aged 30 to 39 with COVID-19, enrolled during active disease.

The chain employs TRBV6-1 and TRBJ2-7; D possibly corresponds to TRBD1 (6 bases). Trimming shortened V by 3 bases and J by 6 bases, and 15 bases separated the two germline ends. Germline CDR1 is MNHNS and CDR2 is SASEGT. The length of the CDR3 is 14 residues. Here the CDR3 reads CASSDRGESAEQYF. The DNA for the CDR3 is TGTGCCAGCAGTGACAGGGGTGAGTCTGCCGAGCAGTACTTC.

The chain employs TRBV19 and TRBJ2-7, with D uncertain. Deletions cut 5 bases from V and 3 bases from J, with 17 bases between. This CDR3 has 15 residues. Germline values: CDR1 LNHDA, CDR2 SQIVND (reference sequence). The CDR3 nucleotides are TGTGCCAGTAGTCCCCAGGTGACCCTGATCTACGAGCAGTACTTC. Translating it yields CASSPQVTLIYEQYF.

The genes are TRBV18 and TRBJ1-4, with TRBD1 matching over 10 bases. The germline V gene has CDR1 KGHSH and CDR2 LQKENI. V was pared by 6 bases and J by 6 bases, with 7 bases of the junction left unmatched. This CDR3 comprises 15 residues. CDR3 sequence (DNA): TGTGCCAGCTCCCGACAGGGGGCCGGGGATGAAAAACTGTTTTTT. It translates to CASSRQGAGDEKLFF.

The chain uses TRBV10-2 and TRBJ2-5; maybe TRBD2 (5 bases). The CDR3 is made up of 16 amino acids. Germline V gene lookup returns CDR1 WSHSY and CDR2 SAAADI. V gave up 1 base and J gave up 1 base, with 13 bases separating them. Here the CDR3 reads CASSEFTLGSQETQYF. CDR3 in DNA: TGCGCCAGCAGTGAGTTCACTCTGGGGAGCCAAGAGACCCAGTACTTC.

V gene TRBV5-1 combines with J gene TRBJ2-7; D call uncertain. The CDR3 contains 17 residues. Germline CDR1 reads SGHRS; CDR2 reads YFSETQ. Trimming left V 1 base short and J 1 base short, with 18 bases between. The CDR3 sequence: CASSLSSWLVVSYEQYF. The CDR3 nucleotides are TGCGCCAGCAGCTTGTCTAGTTGGTTGGTGGTTTCCTACGAGCAGTACTTC.

This clone was found once. The chain uses TRBV4-3 and TRBJ1-4; D is uncertain. Trimming took off 4 bases at V and 4 bases at J, with 10 bases between the two ends. CDR1 and CDR2 (germline): LGHNA, YSLEER. CDR3 length: 14 amino acids. The CDR3 reads CASSRPGVNEKLFF. CDR3 nucleotides: TGCGCCAGCAGCCGCCCCGGGGTTAATGAAAAACTGTTTTTT.

The chain uses TRBV7-8 and TRBJ2-2, with a tentative D call TRBD2 (5 bases). The germline V gene has CDR1 SGHVS and CDR2 FQNEAQ. The CDR3 spans 13 residues. The CDR3 bases are TGTGCGGCGGAGAGGGCGGACACCGGGGAGCTGTTTTTT. Translating gives CAAERADTGELFF.

V usage is TRBV10-3 and J usage is TRBJ1-1, with TRBD1 matching over 9 bases. The CDR3 is 12 amino acids. The junction had 11 bases not matched to a gene; V was cut back by 10 bases and J by 11 bases. Germline V CDR1 and CDR2: ENHRY, SYGVKD. CDR3 in amino acids: CATSWAQGAAFF. CDR3 in DNA: TGTGCCACTTCCTGGGCACAGGGGGCTGCTTTCTTT.

CDR3 DNA: TGCGCCAGCAGCCTGAGACCGGGACTAGCGGACACCGGGGAGCTGTTTTTT. It translates to CASSLRPGLADTGELFF. The chain is built from TRBV4-1 and TRBJ2-2; 11 bases are shared with TRBD2. This CDR3 has 17 amino acids. Germline V lookup: CDR1 MGHRA, CDR2 YSYEKL. V gave up 4 bases and J gave up 3 bases; unmatched junction bases: 7.

This clone was recorded only once. The V call is TRBV6-5, the J call TRBJ2-7; no reliable D call. The CDR3 covers 14 residues. The V gene lost 0 bases and the J gene lost 0 bases, with 6 bases spanning the gap. Looked up from germline, CDR1 is MNHEY and CDR2 is SVGAGI. CDR3 DNA: TGTGCCAGCAGTTACTCGTTAGCCTCCTACGAGCAGTACTTC. It is translated as CASSYSLASYEQYF.

This sequence joins TRBV28 and TRBJ1-1; TRBD1 matches 7 bases. J was trimmed by 0 bases and V by 3 bases; bases with no gene match: 7. This CDR3 is built from 16 residues. Germline CDR1 is MDHEN and CDR2 is SYDVKM. The CDR3 is CASSFGNRGMNTEAFF. The DNA for the CDR3 is TGTGCCAGCAGTTTCGGCAACAGGGGCATGAACACTGAAGCTTTCTTT.

V gene TRBV24-1 combines with J gene TRBJ2-5; 9 positions match TRBD1. V lost 5 bases to trimming and J lost 3 bases; unmatched junction nucleotides: 9. The CDR3 runs 16 residues. CDR1 and CDR2 from the germline V gene are KGHDR and SFDVKD. In DNA form, the CDR3 reads TGTGCCACCAGTGCGACCGGGACAGGGAGGGAAGAGACCCAGTACTTC. This encodes CATSATGTGREETQYF.

The chain couples TRBV7-8 to TRBJ1-2; the D gene is possibly TRBD1 (5 bases). The V end lost 5 bases, the J end lost 3 bases, and 16 bases lay between the germline ends. Per the germline V gene, CDR1 is SGHVS and CDR2 is FQNEAQ. The CDR3 spans 15 residues. The CDR3 loop reads CASSPRSGGYYGYTF. The CDR3 DNA is TGTGCCAGCAGCCCCCGATCGGGGGGTTACTATGGCTACACCTTC.

The chain carries TRBV4-1 and TRBJ2-3, with D maybe TRBD1 (6 bases). CDR1 MGHRA and CDR2 YSYEKL come from the germline V gene. V was pared by 0 bases and J by 2 bases, with 9 bases between. The CDR3 runs 15 residues. The CDR3 DNA reads TGCGCCAGCAGCCAAGATTGGACAGCCACAGATACGCAGTATTTT. This gives the protein CASSQDWTATDTQYF.

The chain has TRBV7-8 and TRBJ1-4; possibly TRBD1 for D (6 bases). CDR1 is SGHVS and CDR2 is FQNEAQ in the germline V gene. V gave up 1 base and J gave up 5 bases, with 14 bases separating them. This CDR3 region has 16 residues. This CDR3 is CASSLGSSGQNEKLFF. In nucleotides, the CDR3 is TGTGCCAGCAGCTTAGGTTCCTCGGGACAAAATGAAAAACTGTTTTTT. Full variable domain (remainder filled in from reference TRBV7-8 and TRBJ1-4): GAGVSQSPRYKVAKRGQDVALRCDPISGHVSLFWYQQALGQGPEFLTYFQNEAQLDKSGLPSDRFFAERPEGSVSTLKIQRTQQEDSAVYLCASSLGSSGQNEKLFFGSGTQLSVL.

This sequence joins TRBV5-4 and TRBJ2-1, with TRBD2 as a possible D gene (5 bases). Per the germline V gene, CDR1 is SGHNT and CDR2 is YYREEE (reference sequence). Trimming shortened V by 4 bases and J by 4 bases, and 15 bases separated the two germline ends. The CDR3 extends over 15 amino acids. The CDR3 protein is CASSPPLGSYNEQFF. CDR3 nucleotide sequence: TGTGCCAGCAGCCCTCCCCTTGGGAGTTACAATGAGCAGTTCTTC.

In DNA, the CDR3 is TGTGCCAGCAGCTTTAAAACACAGAACACAGATACGCAGTATTTT. Translating it yields CASSFKTQNTDTQYF. V usage is TRBV5-4 and J usage is TRBJ2-3; D is unclear. Trimming removed 2 bases at V and 2 bases at J, with 12 bases between. The CDR3 has 15 amino acids. Germline V CDR1 and CDR2: SGHNT, YYREEE (reference sequence). Full variable domain (missing parts from reference TRBV5-4 and TRBJ2-3): ETGVTQSPTHLIKTRGQQVTLRCSSQSGHNTVSWYQQALGQGPQFIFQYYREEENGRGNFPPRFSGLQFPNYSSELNVNALELDDSALYLCASSFKTQNTDTQYFGPGTRLTVL.

The chain employs TRBV10-3 and TRBJ1-2; 7 nucleotides align to TRBD1. Losses at the gene ends were 6 bases for V and 6 bases for J; bases not matched to a gene: 7. Germline V CDR1 and CDR2: ENHRY, SYGVKD. The CDR3 spans 13 residues. The CDR3, as DNA: TGTGCCATCAGCAGACAGGGTTGGGATGGCTACACCTTC. Its translation is CAISRQGWDGYTF.

V usage is TRBV28 and J usage is TRBJ2-1; 7 nucleotides align to TRBD2. The CDR3 sequence is 15 residues long. Germline assignment: CDR1 MDHEN and CDR2 SYDVKM. Unmatched junction bases numbered 7, after V lost 2 bases and J lost 6 bases. CDR3 nucleotides: TGTGCCAGCAGTTTACCCTCAACTAGCGCCAATGAGCAGTTCTTC. Its translation: CASSLPSTSANEQFF.

The chain recombines TRBV4-2 with TRBJ1-4; D call uncertain. CDR1 is LGHNA and CDR2 is YNFKEQ in the germline V gene. The CDR3 sequence is 13 residues long. V was trimmed by 8 bases and J by 5 bases, leaving 12 bases between them. The CDR3 DNA follows: TGTGCCAGCCTCGACCGGGAGAATGAAAAACTGTTTTTT. Its protein is CASLDRENEKLFF.

The chain has TRBV28 and TRBJ1-1, with TRBD1 as a possible D gene (5 bases). The length of the CDR3 is 14 residues. Germline CDR1 and CDR2: MDHEN and SYDVKM. Deletions cut 3 bases from V and 1 base from J, with 9 bases between. In DNA form, the CDR3 reads TGTGCCAGCAGTTTTACGGACACGAACACTGAAGCTTTCTTT. Amino acid sequence: CASSFTDTNTEAFF.

V and J are TRBV7-9 and TRBJ1-1, with D tentatively TRBD1 (5 bases). CDR3 length: 15 residues. In germline, CDR1 is SEHNR, CDR2 FQNEAQ (reference sequence). The V and J ends lost 5 bases and 1 base respectively, with 14 bases between them. The CDR3 loop is CASSPTVGQNTEAFF. The DNA for the CDR3 is TGTGCCAGCAGCCCAACGGTCGGACAGAACACTGAAGCTTTCTTT.

Ten or more counts support this clone. The CDR3 protein is CASSQEASASGPEFSQETQYF. CDR3 coding DNA: TGTGCCAGCAGCCAAGAGGCTAGCGCTAGCGGACCCGAATTCAGTCAAGAGACCCAGTACTTC. The chain recombines TRBV3-1 (or the pseudogene TRBV3-2) with TRBJ2-5; 7 bases agree with TRBD2. The germline CDR1 and CDR2 sequences are LGHDT and YNNKEL (reference sequence). This CDR3 spans 21 amino acids. J lost 2 bases, V lost 0 bases, and 21 bases had no gene match.

The rearrangement links TRBV9 to TRBJ2-5, with a weak D call TRBD1 (5 bases). This CDR3 is built from 15 residues. Germline V gives CDR1 SGDLS, CDR2 YYNGEE. Trimming pared 3 bases from V and 5 bases from J, leaving 17 bases between. The CDR3 nucleotides read TGTGCCAGCAGCGGGTCAACAGGTTTCGGGGAGACCCAGTACTTC. The encoded protein is CASSGSTGFGETQYF. The full variable domain, its missing parts supplied by reference TRBV9 and TRBJ2-5, is DSGVTQTPKHLITATGQRVTLRCSPRSGDLSVYWYQQSLDQGLQFLIQYYNGEERAKGNILERFSAQQFPDLHSELNLSSLELGDSALYFCASSGSTGFGETQYFGPGTRLLVL.

The chain joins TRBV24-1 to TRBJ1-1; D might be TRBD1 (6 bases). Between the trimmed V and J ends, which lost 0 bases and 2 bases, there was a span of 24 bases. Germline lookup yields CDR1 KGHDR and CDR2 SFDVKD. This CDR3 is built from 20 residues. For the CDR3, the DNA is TGTGCCACCAGTGATTTGTCGAGGGATAATAACTCAGGGGTAAACACTGAAGCTTTCTTT. Amino acid sequence: CATSDLSRDNNSGVNTEAFF.